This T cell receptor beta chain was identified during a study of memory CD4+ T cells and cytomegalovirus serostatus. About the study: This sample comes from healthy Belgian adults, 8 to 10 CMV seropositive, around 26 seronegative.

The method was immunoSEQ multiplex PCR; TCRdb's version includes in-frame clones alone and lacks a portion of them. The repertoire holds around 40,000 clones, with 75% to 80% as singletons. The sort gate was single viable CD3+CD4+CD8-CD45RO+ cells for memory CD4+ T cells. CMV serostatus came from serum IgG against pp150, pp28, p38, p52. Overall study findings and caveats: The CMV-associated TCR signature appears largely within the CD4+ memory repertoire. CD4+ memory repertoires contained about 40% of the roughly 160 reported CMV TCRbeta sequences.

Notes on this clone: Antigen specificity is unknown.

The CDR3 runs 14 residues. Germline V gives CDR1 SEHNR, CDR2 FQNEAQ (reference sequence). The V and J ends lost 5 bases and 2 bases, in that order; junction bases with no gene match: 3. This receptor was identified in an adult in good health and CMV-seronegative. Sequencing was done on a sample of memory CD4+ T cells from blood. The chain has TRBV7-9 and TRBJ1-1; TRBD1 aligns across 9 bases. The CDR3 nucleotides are TGTGCCAGCAGCGTACAGGGGGCAAACACTGAAGCTTTCTTT. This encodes CASSVQGANTEAFF.